The rows below give T cell receptor beta chains drawn from one sample of a study of blood T cells in healthy people across ages. TCRdb re-analysed the 5' RACE reads in MiXCR, keeping a single row per CDR3 protein. The data contain more than 1.4 million distinct CDR3 sequences, around 39% of them seen just once; the ten biggest clones take up roughly 7.9%. The specimen sequenced was blood. Receptor source: a woman in her late teens or twenties in good health. CDR3s include the opening cysteine and the closing phenylalanine or tryptophan. Fields, in order: CDR3 DNA, CDR3 protein, D gene, clone size, J gene, V gene. D genes are given only for firm matches. Clone size is not always given. Where it is, it says once, few, many or a class for expanded clones.

cdr3_nt: TGCAGTGCTAGAGACTCTGCGGGCGTCGTCTATGGCTACACCTTC
cdr3_aa: CSARDSAGVVYGYTF
d_call: .
clone_size: .
j_call: TRBJ1-2
v_call: TRBV20-1

cdr3_nt: TGCAGTGCTAGCCAGGCCCCTCCGGGACCACAAGAGACCCAGTACTTC
cdr3_aa: CSASQAPPGPQETQYF
d_call: .
clone_size: .
j_call: TRBJ2-5
v_call: TRBV20-1

cdr3_nt: TGTGCCAGCAGCCATAAGGAAGGGAACACCGGGGAGCTGTTTTTT
cdr3_aa: CASSHKEGNTGELFF
d_call: .
clone_size: .
j_call: TRBJ2-2
v_call: TRBV7-9

cdr3_nt: TGTGCCAGCACCCGACCGGGGATGGATCAGCCCCAGCATTTT
cdr3_aa: CASTRPGMDQPQHF
d_call: .
clone_size: .
j_call: TRBJ1-5
v_call: TRBV28

cdr3_nt: TGTGCCAGCAGTGAATGGGGACTAGCCCAAGAGACCCAGTACTTC
cdr3_aa: CASSEWGLAQETQYF
d_call: TRBD2
clone_size: .
j_call: TRBJ2-5
v_call: TRBV6-1

cdr3_nt: TGTGCCAGCAGCTTACGTCAGGATCAGAACACTGAAGCTTTCTTT
cdr3_aa: CASSLRQDQNTEAFF
d_call: .
clone_size: .
j_call: TRBJ1-1
v_call: TRBV7-4

cdr3_nt: TGTGCCAGCAGCTTTGAGACAGTTTACTACGAGCAGTACTTC
cdr3_aa: CASSFETVYYEQYF
d_call: .
clone_size: few
j_call: TRBJ2-7
v_call: TRBV7-9

cdr3_nt: TGCAGTGCTAGAAACCCTAGCGTCCCTATAGGGACCCAGTACTTC
cdr3_aa: CSARNPSVPIGTQYF
d_call: .
clone_size: .
j_call: TRBJ2-5
v_call: TRBV20-1

cdr3_nt: TGTGCCAGCAGGCGAACTCTGGGGTTCCCTCGGGAGCAGTACTTC
cdr3_aa: CASRRTLGFPREQYF
d_call: .
clone_size: .
j_call: TRBJ2-7
v_call: TRBV6-6

cdr3_nt: TGTGCCAGTGGCGCAGCCACAGGGGTTGCTTCACCCCTCCACTTT
cdr3_aa: CASGAATGVASPLHF
d_call: TRBD1
clone_size: .
j_call: TRBJ1-6
v_call: TRBV27

cdr3_nt: TGTGCCAGCAGCCTGGGACTAGCCGTCAGCACAGATACGCAGTATTTT
cdr3_aa: CASSLGLAVSTDTQYF
d_call: TRBD2
clone_size: .
j_call: TRBJ2-3
v_call: TRBV11-2

cdr3_nt: TGCGCCAGCAGCCCAACCTGGGAGACCTACGAGCAGTACTTC
cdr3_aa: CASSPTWETYEQYF
d_call: .
clone_size: many
j_call: TRBJ2-7
v_call: TRBV4-1

cdr3_nt: TGTGCCAGCAGCCCCGGGACTAGTCGTGCCGAGCAGTACTTC
cdr3_aa: CASSPGTSRAEQYF
d_call: TRBD2
clone_size: few
j_call: TRBJ2-7
v_call: TRBV6-6

cdr3_nt: TGTGCCAGCAGGCGTACGACAGCCTCGAATCAGCCCCAGCATTTT
cdr3_aa: CASRRTTASNQPQHF
d_call: .
clone_size: .
j_call: TRBJ1-5
v_call: TRBV6-5

cdr3_nt: TGTGCCAGCAGCGTATGGGACAGAAAAGAGACCCAGTACTTC
cdr3_aa: CASSVWDRKETQYF
d_call: TRBD1
clone_size: .
j_call: TRBJ2-5
v_call: TRBV7-2

cdr3_nt: TGCGCCAGCAGCGCCAAACGGGACAAGTACTATGGCTACACCTTC
cdr3_aa: CASSAKRDKYYGYTF
d_call: .
clone_size: few
j_call: TRBJ1-2
v_call: TRBV5-1

cdr3_nt: TGCGCCAGCAGCTTGGCTCCCCCGGGCTATGGCTACACCTTC
cdr3_aa: CASSLAPPGYGYTF
d_call: .
clone_size: .
j_call: TRBJ1-2
v_call: TRBV5-1

cdr3_nt: TGCGCCAGCAGAGGGACGGGGGCCTATGGCTACACCTTC
cdr3_aa: CASRGTGAYGYTF
d_call: .
clone_size: .
j_call: TRBJ1-2
v_call: TRBV4-1

cdr3_nt: TGTGCCAGCAGTGAACTGGGGGCAACTAATGAAAAACTGTTTTTT
cdr3_aa: CASSELGATNEKLFF
d_call: .
clone_size: .
j_call: TRBJ1-4
v_call: TRBV25-1

cdr3_nt: TGTGCCAGCCGCCGGTGGTATGGGGGAGGGCCCACAGATACGCAGTATTTT
cdr3_aa: CASRRWYGGGPTDTQYF
d_call: TRBD2
clone_size: few
j_call: TRBJ2-3
v_call: TRBV27

cdr3_nt: TGCGCCAGCAGCTTGGACCGTCATAACTATGGCTACACCTTC
cdr3_aa: CASSLDRHNYGYTF
d_call: .
clone_size: many
j_call: TRBJ1-2
v_call: TRBV5-1

cdr3_nt: TGTGCCAGCAGCTTGGGTGTAAGAGAGACCCAGTACTTC
cdr3_aa: CASSLGVRETQYF
d_call: .
clone_size: many
j_call: TRBJ2-5
v_call: TRBV11-2

cdr3_nt: TGTGCCAGCAGCCCCCCGATCTCGGGGGACCGGCACGAGCAGTACTTC
cdr3_aa: CASSPPISGDRHEQYF
d_call: .
clone_size: .
j_call: TRBJ2-7
v_call: TRBV12-3/TRBV12-4

cdr3_nt: TGTGCCAGCAGCCCAATGGCTAGCGGGAATCGTAATGAGCAGTTCTTC
cdr3_aa: CASSPMASGNRNEQFF
d_call: TRBD2
clone_size: .
j_call: TRBJ2-1
v_call: TRBV7-7

cdr3_nt: TGTGCCAGCAGTGAGGTGGGACAGGGGAATGGCTACACCTTC
cdr3_aa: CASSEVGQGNGYTF
d_call: TRBD1
clone_size: .
j_call: TRBJ1-2
v_call: TRBV6-1

cdr3_nt: TGTGCCAGCAGTTTATTCGGACAGGTGAAGGACGAGCAGTACTTC
cdr3_aa: CASSLFGQVKDEQYF
d_call: TRBD1
clone_size: .
j_call: TRBJ2-7
v_call: TRBV28

cdr3_nt: TGCGCCAGCAGCTTGGCTGGGGACCGCTACAATGAGCAGTTCTTC
cdr3_aa: CASSLAGDRYNEQFF
d_call: .
clone_size: many
j_call: TRBJ2-1
v_call: TRBV5-1

cdr3_nt: TGTGCCAGCAGTCAACATCAGCCCCAGCATTTT
cdr3_aa: CASSQHQPQHF
d_call: .
clone_size: .
j_call: TRBJ1-5
v_call: TRBV28

cdr3_nt: TGCGCCAGCAGCCAAGAAGGGACAGTCTACGAGCAGTACTTC
cdr3_aa: CASSQEGTVYEQYF
d_call: TRBD1
clone_size: .
j_call: TRBJ2-7
v_call: TRBV4-1

cdr3_nt: TGCAGTGCTACGACTAGCGGGGGGCCTAGCTCCTACAATGAGCAGTTCTTC
cdr3_aa: CSATTSGGPSSYNEQFF
d_call: TRBD2
clone_size: .
j_call: TRBJ2-1
v_call: TRBV20-1

cdr3_nt: TGTGCCTGGGAGGGGGACTGGAACACCGGGGAGCTGTTTTTT
cdr3_aa: CAWEGDWNTGELFF
d_call: .
clone_size: .
j_call: TRBJ2-2
v_call: TRBV30

cdr3_nt: TGCAGCGTTGCGACTAGCGGAGAGACCCAGTACTTC
cdr3_aa: CSVATSGETQYF
d_call: TRBD2
clone_size: few
j_call: TRBJ2-5
v_call: TRBV29-1

cdr3_nt: TGTGCCAGCAGCGTAGGAGGATCTCAGAATGAGCAGTTCTTC
cdr3_aa: CASSVGGSQNEQFF
d_call: .
clone_size: .
j_call: TRBJ2-1
v_call: TRBV9

cdr3_nt: TGTGCCAGCAGCCAAGAATGGCCATCCTACAATGAGCAGTTCTTC
cdr3_aa: CASSQEWPSYNEQFF
d_call: .
clone_size: few
j_call: TRBJ2-1
v_call: TRBV3-1

cdr3_nt: TGTGCCACCAGGGCCACCTACAATGAGCAGTTCTTC
cdr3_aa: CATRATYNEQFF
d_call: .
clone_size: many
j_call: TRBJ2-1
v_call: TRBV15

cdr3_nt: TGTGCCAGCAGCGGGGAGATTTACCCCTACGAGCAGTACTTC
cdr3_aa: CASSGEIYPYEQYF
d_call: .
clone_size: few
j_call: TRBJ2-7
v_call: TRBV6-1

cdr3_nt: TGCAGCGTGGAGGGTGCTGGGGGCTACACCTTC
cdr3_aa: CSVEGAGGYTF
d_call: .
clone_size: .
j_call: TRBJ1-2
v_call: TRBV29-1

cdr3_nt: TGCGCCAGCAGCTTGGATTTCTCTGGAAACACCATATATTTT
cdr3_aa: CASSLDFSGNTIYF
d_call: .
clone_size: .
j_call: TRBJ1-3
v_call: TRBV5-1

cdr3_nt: TGTACCATCAGTGATGGGGGGACAACTAATGAAAAACTGTTTTTT
cdr3_aa: CTISDGGTTNEKLFF
d_call: .
clone_size: .
j_call: TRBJ1-4
v_call: TRBV10-3

cdr3_nt: TGTGCCAACAGAAACGGGCCAGCGGGGGGGCAGGATACGCAGTATTTT
cdr3_aa: CANRNGPAGGQDTQYF
d_call: TRBD2
clone_size: .
j_call: TRBJ2-3
v_call: TRBV6-2/TRBV6-3